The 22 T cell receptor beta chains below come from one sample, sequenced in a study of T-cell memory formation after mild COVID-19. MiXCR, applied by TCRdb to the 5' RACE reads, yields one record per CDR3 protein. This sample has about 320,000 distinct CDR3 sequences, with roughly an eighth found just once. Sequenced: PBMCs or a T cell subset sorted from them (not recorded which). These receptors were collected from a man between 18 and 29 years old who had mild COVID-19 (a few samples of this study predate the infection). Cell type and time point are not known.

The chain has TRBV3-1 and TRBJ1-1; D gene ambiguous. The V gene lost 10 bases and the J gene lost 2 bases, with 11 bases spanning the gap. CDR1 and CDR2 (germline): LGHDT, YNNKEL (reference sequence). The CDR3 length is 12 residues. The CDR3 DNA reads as TGTGCCACAGGTGTGCCCAACACTGAAGCTTTCTTT. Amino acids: CATGVPNTEAFF.

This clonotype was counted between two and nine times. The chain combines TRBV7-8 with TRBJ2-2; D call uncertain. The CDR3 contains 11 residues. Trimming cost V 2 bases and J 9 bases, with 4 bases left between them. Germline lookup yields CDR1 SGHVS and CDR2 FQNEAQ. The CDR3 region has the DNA TGTGCCAGCAGCTTACTCCGGGAGCTGTTTTTT. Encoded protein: CASSLLRELFF.

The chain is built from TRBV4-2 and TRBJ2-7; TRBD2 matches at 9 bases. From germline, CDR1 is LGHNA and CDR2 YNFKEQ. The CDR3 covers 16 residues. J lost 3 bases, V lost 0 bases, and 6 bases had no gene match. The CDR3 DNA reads TGTGCCAGCAGCCAAGACTACGCGGGGGGGGACTACGAGCAGTACTTC. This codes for CASSQDYAGGDYEQYF.

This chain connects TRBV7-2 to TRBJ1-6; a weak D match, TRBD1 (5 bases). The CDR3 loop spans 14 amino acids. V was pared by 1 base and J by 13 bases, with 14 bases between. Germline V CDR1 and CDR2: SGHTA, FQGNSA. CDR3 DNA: TGTGCCAGCAGCTTAGACGGACAATCGAAGCCCCTCCACTTT. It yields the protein CASSLDGQSKPLHF.

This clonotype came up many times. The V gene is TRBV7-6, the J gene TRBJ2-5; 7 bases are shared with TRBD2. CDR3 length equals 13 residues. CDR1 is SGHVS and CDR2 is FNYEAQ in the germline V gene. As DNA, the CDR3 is TGTGCGAGCGGGAACGGCGGGGCAGAGACCCAGTACTTC. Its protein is CASGNGGAETQYF.

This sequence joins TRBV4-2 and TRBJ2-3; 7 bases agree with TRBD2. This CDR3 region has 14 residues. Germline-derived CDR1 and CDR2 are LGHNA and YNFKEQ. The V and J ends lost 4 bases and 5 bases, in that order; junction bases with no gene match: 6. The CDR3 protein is CASSPWGGGDTQYF. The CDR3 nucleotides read TGTGCCAGCAGCCCGTGGGGCGGGGGAGATACGCAGTATTTT.

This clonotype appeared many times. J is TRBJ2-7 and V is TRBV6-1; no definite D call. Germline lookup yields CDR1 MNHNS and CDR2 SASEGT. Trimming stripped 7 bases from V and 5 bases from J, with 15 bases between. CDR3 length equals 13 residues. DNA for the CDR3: TGTGCCAGCACCATCCCCCCTCTCAACGAGCAGTACTTC. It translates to CASTIPPLNEQYF.

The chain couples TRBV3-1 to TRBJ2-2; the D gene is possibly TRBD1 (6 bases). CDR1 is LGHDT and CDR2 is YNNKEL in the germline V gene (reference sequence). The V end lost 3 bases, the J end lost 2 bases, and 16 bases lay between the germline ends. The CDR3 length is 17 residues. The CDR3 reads CASSHVSQGINTGELFF. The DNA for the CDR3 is TGTGCCAGCAGCCATGTTTCACAGGGAATCAACACCGGGGAGCTGTTTTTT.

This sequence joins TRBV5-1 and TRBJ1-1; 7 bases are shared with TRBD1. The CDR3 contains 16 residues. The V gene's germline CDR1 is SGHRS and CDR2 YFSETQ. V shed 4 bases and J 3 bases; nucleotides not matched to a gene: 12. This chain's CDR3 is CASSRRQGGGDTEAFF. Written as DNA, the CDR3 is TGCGCCAGCAGCCGCCGACAGGGCGGAGGGGACACTGAAGCTTTCTTT.

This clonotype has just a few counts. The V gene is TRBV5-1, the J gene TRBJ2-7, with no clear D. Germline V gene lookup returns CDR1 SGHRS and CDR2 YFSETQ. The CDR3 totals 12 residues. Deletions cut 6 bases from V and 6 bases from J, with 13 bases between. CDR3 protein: CASKHTVGEQYF. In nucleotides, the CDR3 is TGCGCCAGCAAACATACAGTGGGCGAGCAGTACTTC.

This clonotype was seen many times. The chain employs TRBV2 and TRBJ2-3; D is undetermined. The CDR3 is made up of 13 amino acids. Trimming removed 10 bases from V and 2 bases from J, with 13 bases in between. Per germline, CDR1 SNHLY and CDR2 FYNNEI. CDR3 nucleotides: TGTGCCACCTCAGAGCCCTTCACAGATACGCAGTATTTT. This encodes CATSEPFTDTQYF. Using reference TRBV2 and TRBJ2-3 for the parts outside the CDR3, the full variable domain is EPEVTQTPSHQVTQMGQEVILRCVPISNHLYFYWYRQILGQKVEFLVSFYNNEISEKSEIFDDQFSVERPDGSNFTLKIRSTKLEDSAMYFCATSEPFTDTQYFGPGTRLTVL.

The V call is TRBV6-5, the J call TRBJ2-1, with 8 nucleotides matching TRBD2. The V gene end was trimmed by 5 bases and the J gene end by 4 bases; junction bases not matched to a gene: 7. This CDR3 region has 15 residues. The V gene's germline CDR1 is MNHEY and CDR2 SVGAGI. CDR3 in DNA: TGTGCCAGCAGTCGAGCGGGGGCGCCTTACAATGAGCAGTTCTTC. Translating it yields CASSRAGAPYNEQFF.

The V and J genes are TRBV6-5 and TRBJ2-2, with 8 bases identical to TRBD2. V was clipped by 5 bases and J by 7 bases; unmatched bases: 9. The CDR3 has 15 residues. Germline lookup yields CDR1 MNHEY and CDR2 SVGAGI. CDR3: CASSGSSGFIGELFF. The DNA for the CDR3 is TGTGCCAGCAGTGGCTCTAGCGGGTTCATCGGGGAGCTGTTTTTT.

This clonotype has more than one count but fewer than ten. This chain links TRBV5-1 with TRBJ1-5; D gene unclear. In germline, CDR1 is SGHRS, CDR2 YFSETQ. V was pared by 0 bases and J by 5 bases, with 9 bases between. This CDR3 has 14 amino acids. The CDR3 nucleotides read TGCGCCAGCAGCTTGGGAGAGGAGGATCAGCCCCAGCATTTT. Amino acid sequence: CASSLGEEDQPQHF.

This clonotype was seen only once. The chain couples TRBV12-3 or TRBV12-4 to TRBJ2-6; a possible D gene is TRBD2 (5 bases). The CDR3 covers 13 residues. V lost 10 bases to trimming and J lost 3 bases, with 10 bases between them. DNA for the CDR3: TGTGCCACCTCCCGGGATGGGGCCAACGTCCTGACTTTC. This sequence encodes CATSRDGANVLTF.

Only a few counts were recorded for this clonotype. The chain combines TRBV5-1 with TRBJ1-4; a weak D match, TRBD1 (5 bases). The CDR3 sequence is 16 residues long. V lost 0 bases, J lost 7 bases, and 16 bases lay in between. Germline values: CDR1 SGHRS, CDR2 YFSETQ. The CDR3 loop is CASSLALGAAGEKLFF. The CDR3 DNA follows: TGCGCCAGCAGCTTGGCTCTAGGGGCGGCAGGTGAAAAACTGTTTTTT.

The CDR3 coding sequence is TGCAGTGCTATTACTAGCGGGGGGTACGTTATGGATGAGCAGTTCTTC. Residues: CSAITSGGYVMDEQFF. The chain recombines TRBV20-1 with TRBJ2-1; 12 bases are shared with TRBD2. The CDR3 totals 16 residues. Germline CDR1 is DFQATT and CDR2 is SNEGSKA (reference sequence). With V trimmed by 4 bases and J by 8 bases, 12 bases remained unmatched.

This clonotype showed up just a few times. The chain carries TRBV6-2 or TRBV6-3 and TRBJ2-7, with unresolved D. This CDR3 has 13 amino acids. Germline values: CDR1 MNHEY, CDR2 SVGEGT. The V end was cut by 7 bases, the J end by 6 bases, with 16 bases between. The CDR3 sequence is CASTGRSPFEQYF. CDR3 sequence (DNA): TGTGCCAGCACAGGCAGGTCGCCCTTCGAGCAGTACTTC.

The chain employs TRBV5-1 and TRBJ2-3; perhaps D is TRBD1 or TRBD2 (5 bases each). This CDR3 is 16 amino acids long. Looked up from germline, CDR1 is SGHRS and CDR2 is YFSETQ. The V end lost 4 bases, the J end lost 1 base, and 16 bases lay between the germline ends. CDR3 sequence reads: CASSPRLTAGTDTQYF. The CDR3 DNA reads TGCGCCAGCAGCCCACGGCTGACAGCGGGCACAGATACGCAGTATTTT. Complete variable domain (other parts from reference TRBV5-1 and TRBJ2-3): KAGVTQTPRYLIKTRGQQVTLSCSPISGHRSVSWYQQTPGQGLQFLFEYFSETQRNKGNFPGRFSGRQFSNSRSEMNVSTLELGDSALYLCASSPRLTAGTDTQYFGPGTRLTVL.

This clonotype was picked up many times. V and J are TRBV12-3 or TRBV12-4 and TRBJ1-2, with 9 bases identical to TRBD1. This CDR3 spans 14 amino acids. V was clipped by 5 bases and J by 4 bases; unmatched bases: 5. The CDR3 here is CASSPTGGPYGYTF. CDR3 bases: TGTGCCAGCAGTCCGACAGGGGGGCCCTATGGCTACACCTTC.

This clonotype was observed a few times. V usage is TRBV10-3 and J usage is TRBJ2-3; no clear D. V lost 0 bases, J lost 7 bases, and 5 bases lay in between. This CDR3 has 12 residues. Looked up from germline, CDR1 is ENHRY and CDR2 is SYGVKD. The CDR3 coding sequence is TGTGCCATCAGTGAGTCGGGGAATACGCAGTATTTT. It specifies CAISESGNTQYF.

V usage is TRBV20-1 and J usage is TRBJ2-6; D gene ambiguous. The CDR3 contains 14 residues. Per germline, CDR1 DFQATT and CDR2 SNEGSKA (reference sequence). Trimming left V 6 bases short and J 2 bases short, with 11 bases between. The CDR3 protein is CSAHAWAGANVLTF. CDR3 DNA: TGCAGTGCCCACGCCTGGGCTGGGGCCAACGTCCTGACTTTC.